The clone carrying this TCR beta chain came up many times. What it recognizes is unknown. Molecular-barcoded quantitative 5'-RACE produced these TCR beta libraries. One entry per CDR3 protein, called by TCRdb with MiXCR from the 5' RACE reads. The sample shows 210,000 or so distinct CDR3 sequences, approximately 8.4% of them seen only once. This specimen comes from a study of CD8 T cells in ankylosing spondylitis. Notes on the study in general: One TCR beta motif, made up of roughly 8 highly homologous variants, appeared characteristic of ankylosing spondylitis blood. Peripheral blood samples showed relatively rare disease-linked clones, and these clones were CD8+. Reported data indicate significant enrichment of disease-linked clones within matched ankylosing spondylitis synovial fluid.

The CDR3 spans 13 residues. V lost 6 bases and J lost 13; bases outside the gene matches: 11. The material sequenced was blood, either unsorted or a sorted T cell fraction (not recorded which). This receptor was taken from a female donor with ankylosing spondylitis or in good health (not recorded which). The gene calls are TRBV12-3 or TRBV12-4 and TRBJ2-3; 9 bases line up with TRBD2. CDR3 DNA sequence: TGTGCCAGCAGCCCGAGCGGGAGGAGGGGAAAGTATTTT. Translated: CASSPSGRRGKYF.